This entry concerns a single T cell receptor (beta chain). Its antigen is currently unknown. The record originates from a study of blood T cells in healthy people across ages. Study results and limitations: Estimated diversity across one million T cells was deemed an underestimate.

Germline V gene data show CDR1 as SGHRS and CDR2 as YFSETQ. Trimming removed 0 bases at V and 2 bases at J, with 12 bases between. The CDR3 spans 16 residues. Using a J-beta primer mix together with a sample-barcoded 5' primer, a second PCR was run for roughly 7 to 11 cycles. TCRdb recomputed calls from the 5' RACE reads with MiXCR, one row per CDR3 protein. The sample records 750,000 to 950,000 distinct CDR3 sequences, almost 30% being singletons. A further study also used this sample, focusing on T cells of mothers and their children.

The chain links TRBV5-1 to TRBJ2-1, with D possibly being TRBD1 or TRBD2 (5 bases each). The receptor's source is a woman between 35 and 50 years old in good health. Sequenced: blood. The CDR3 reads CASSLGGKKTYNEQFF. The CDR3 DNA sequence: TGCGCCAGCAGCTTGGGGGGGAAAAAGACCTACAATGAGCAGTTCTTC.